This entry lists 28 T cell receptor beta chains sequenced from one sample in a study of blood T cell repertoires in COVID-19. The data were produced by immunoSEQ multiplex PCR, yet TCRdb's version contains in-frame clones alone and is incomplete. This table has approximately 250,000 clones, about 81% appearing once. The sequencing sample was made of PBMCs or T cells enriched from blood (not recorded which). These receptors all stem from a man aged 25 to 45 with acute COVID-19.

The V gene is TRBV18, the J gene TRBJ2-1; a weak D match, TRBD2 (5 bases). The CDR3 has 14 amino acids. The germline gives CDR1 KGHSH, CDR2 LQKENI. V was shortened by 3 bases and J by 12 bases, with 18 bases between the two germline ends. The CDR3 sequence is CASSPPSPEYGQFF. The CDR3 bases are TGTGCCAGCTCACCTCCTAGCCCCGAATATGGGCAGTTCTTC.

The chain joins TRBV9 to TRBJ2-1, with 9 nucleotides matching TRBD1. The CDR3 has 15 amino acids. The V gene's germline CDR1 is SGDLS and CDR2 YYNGEE. V was pared by 3 bases and J by 4 bases, with 5 bases of the junction left unmatched. Here the CDR3 reads CASSARTGVYNEQFF. DNA of the CDR3: TGTGCCAGCAGCGCGCGGACAGGGGTTTACAATGAGCAGTTCTTC. Full variable domain (outside the CDR3, taken from reference TRBV9 and TRBJ2-1): DSGVTQTPKHLITATGQRVTLRCSPRSGDLSVYWYQQSLDQGLQFLIQYYNGEERAKGNILERFSAQQFPDLHSELNLSSLELGDSALYFCASSARTGVYNEQFFGPGTRLTVL.

The chain is built from TRBV19 and TRBJ1-1; perhaps TRBD1 as D (5 bases). With 5 bases removed from V and 6 bases from J, the gap between germline ends came to 19 bases. The V gene's germline CDR1 is LNHDA and CDR2 SQIVND (reference sequence). The CDR3 spans 15 residues. CDR3 residues: CASSSVTVTGAEAFF. CDR3 nucleotide sequence: TGTGCCAGTAGTTCCGTGACAGTTACGGGAGCTGAAGCTTTCTTT.

The V and J genes are TRBV5-4 and TRBJ2-1; 14 bases line up with TRBD2. Looked up from germline, CDR1 is SGHNT and CDR2 is YYREEE (reference sequence). The CDR3 runs to 17 residues. J was trimmed by 4 bases and V by 4 bases; bases with no gene match: 7. The CDR3 loop is CASSGGTSGSTYNEQFF. The DNA for the CDR3 is TGTGCCAGCAGCGGCGGGACTAGCGGGAGTACTTACAATGAGCAGTTCTTC.

V gene TRBV12-5 combines with J gene TRBJ2-2, with TRBD1 as a possible D gene (6 bases). V was trimmed by 9 bases and J by 4 bases, leaving 12 bases between them. There are 13 residues in the CDR3. In germline, CDR1 is LGHNT, CDR2 FRNRAP. The CDR3: CASATGGTGELFF. CDR3 DNA sequence: TGTGCTAGCGCGACAGGTGGCACCGGGGAGCTGTTTTTT.

As DNA, the CDR3 is TGTGCCAGCTCCCCTCTAGCGGGCACAGATACGCAGTATTTT. Translated, it gives CASSPLAGTDTQYF. V and J are TRBV28 and TRBJ2-3; 7 bases line up with TRBD2. V lost 8 bases, J lost 1 base, and 6 bases stayed unmatched. Per the germline V gene, CDR1 is MDHEN and CDR2 is SYDVKM. The CDR3 sequence is 14 residues long. The variable domain in full, with the rest retrieved from reference TRBV28 and TRBJ2-3, is DVKVTQSSRYLVKRTGEKVFLECVQDMDHENMFWYRQDPGLGLRLIYFSYDVKMKEKGDIPEGYSVSREKKERFSLILESASTNQTSMYLCASSPLAGTDTQYFGPGTRLTVL.

The count of this clone is one. The V gene is TRBV7-8, the J gene TRBJ1-2; maybe TRBD1 (6 bases). Trimming cost V 1 base and J 9 bases, with 12 bases left between them. The CDR3 is 13 amino acids. Germline CDR1 SGHVS, CDR2 FQNEAQ. CDR3 residues: CASSLEAGECYTF. For the CDR3, the DNA is TGTGCCAGCAGCTTAGAGGCAGGGGAATGCTACACCTTC.

The V call is TRBV19, the J call TRBJ1-5; D is possibly TRBD1 (5 bases). From germline, CDR1 is LNHDA and CDR2 SQIVND (reference sequence). The length of the CDR3 is 15 residues. The V gene lost 6 bases and the J gene lost 0 bases, with 12 bases spanning the gap. For the CDR3, the DNA is TGTGCCAGTAGCGACATGGGGGGTAGCAATCAGCCCCAGCATTTT. Protein: CASSDMGGSNQPQHF.

The V call is TRBV11-2, the J call TRBJ1-6, with 8 bases aligning to TRBD1. V shed 2 bases, J shed 7 bases, and the junction held 4 bases outside the gene matches. CDR1 and CDR2 (germline): SGHAT, FQNNGV. The CDR3 has 15 amino acids. The CDR3 region is CASSLQGASNSPLHF. The CDR3 DNA reads as TGTGCCAGCAGCTTACAGGGGGCGAGCAATTCACCCCTCCACTTT.

The chain uses TRBV5-8 and TRBJ1-5; D is perhaps TRBD1 (6 bases). In germline, CDR1 is SGHTS, CDR2 YDEGEE. The V end was cut by 5 bases, the J end by 0 bases, with 18 bases between. CDR3 length equals 17 residues. CDR3 nucleotides: TGTGCCAGCAGACCGGACAGCTTGACGTATAGCAATCAGCCCCAGCATTTT. As protein: CASRPDSLTYSNQPQHF.

The chain has TRBV11-2 and TRBJ2-7; TRBD2 aligns across 11 bases. There are 14 residues in the CDR3. Germline V gene sequence: CDR1 SGHAT, CDR2 FQNNGV. After removal of 5 bases from V and 4 bases from J, the junction contained 4 bases not matched to a gene. The CDR3 sequence: CASSPGTSGYEQYV. The CDR3 bases are TGTGCCAGCAGCCCTGGGACTAGCGGATACGAGCAGTACGTC.

The CDR3 loop reads CAWSVSAYNYGYTF. The CDR3 DNA is TGTGCCTGGAGTGTAAGCGCATACAACTATGGCTACACCTTC. J is TRBJ1-2 and V is TRBV30; no clear D gene. This CDR3 has 14 residues. V lost 0 bases, J lost 2 bases, and 10 bases lay in between. Germline values: CDR1 GTSNPN, CDR2 SVGIG (reference sequence).

The V and J genes are TRBV7-9 and TRBJ2-1, with TRBD2 as a possible D gene (6 bases). CDR1 and CDR2 from the germline V gene are SEHNR and FQNEAQ (reference sequence). V lost 2 bases to trimming and J lost 13 bases, with 15 bases between them. This CDR3 has 13 amino acids. CDR3 in amino acids: CASSLTSFENQFF. DNA of the CDR3: TGTGCCAGCAGCTTAACTAGCTTCGAGAACCAGTTCTTC.

CDR3 coding DNA: TGTGCCAGCAGTTACTCGGGACTAGCTGGGAATGAGCAGTTCTTC. It specifies CASSYSGLAGNEQFF. The chain recombines TRBV6-2 or TRBV6-3 with TRBJ2-1; 9 bases line up with TRBD2. CDR3 length: 15 residues. J lost 7 bases, V lost 0 bases, and 4 bases had no gene match. Looked up from germline, CDR1 is MNHEY and CDR2 is SVGEGT.

The gene calls are TRBV3-1 (or the pseudogene TRBV3-2) and TRBJ1-1; D remains ambiguous. The germline CDR1 and CDR2 sequences are LGHDT and YNNKEL (reference sequence). With 0 bases removed from V and 4 bases from J, the gap between germline ends came to 12 bases. The CDR3 has 15 amino acids. The CDR3: CASSQDLALSTEAFF. The CDR3 DNA sequence: TGTGCCAGCAGCCAAGATCTGGCCTTATCCACTGAAGCTTTCTTT.

This chain joins TRBV14 and TRBJ2-7, with a possible D match to TRBD2 (5 bases). Trimming cost V 3 bases and J 2 bases, with 17 bases left between them. This CDR3 is 16 amino acids long. Germline assignment: CDR1 SGHDN and CDR2 FVKESK. The CDR3 sequence: CASSQVQGLTTYEQYV. The CDR3 DNA follows: TGTGCCAGCAGCCAGGTCCAAGGACTTACAACCTACGAGCAGTACGTC.

The J gene is TRBJ1-2, the V gene TRBV18, with 8 bases matching TRBD1. Germline loops: CDR1 KGHSH, CDR2 LQKENI. CDR3 length equals 14 residues. J lost 7 bases, V lost 3 bases, and 7 bases had no gene match. The CDR3, as DNA: TGTGCCAGCTCACCGGACAGGGATCACCCTGGCTACACCTTC. Translating it yields CASSPDRDHPGYTF.

V is TRBV5-4 and J is TRBJ2-1; tentative D call: TRBD1 (6 bases). The CDR3 has 13 amino acids. Trimming removed 4 bases at V and 8 bases at J, with 13 bases between. Germline CDR1 is SGHNT and CDR2 is YYREEE (reference sequence). The CDR3 sequence: CASSGNRDYEQFF. As DNA, the CDR3 is TGTGCCAGCAGCGGAAACAGGGATTATGAGCAGTTCTTC.

The chain is built from TRBV5-1 and TRBJ2-1; TRBD1 aligns across 9 bases. The CDR3 spans 15 residues. From germline, CDR1 is SGHRS and CDR2 YFSETQ. V trimming: 7 bases; J trimming: 1 base; junction bases outside the gene matches: 6. CDR3 amino acids: CASRLGTGSYNEQFF. In nucleotides, the CDR3 is TGCGCCAGCCGATTAGGGACAGGGTCCTACAATGAGCAGTTCTTC. The full variable domain, with the rest looked up from reference TRBV5-1 and TRBJ2-1, is KAGVTQTPRYLIKTRGQQVTLSCSPISGHRSVSWYQQTPGQGLQFLFEYFSETQRNKGNFPGRFSGRQFSNSRSEMNVSTLELGDSALYLCASRLGTGSYNEQFFGPGTRLTVL.

The chain combines TRBV30 with TRBJ2-7; 7 bases match TRBD1. The junction had 29 bases not matched to a gene; V was cut back by 1 base and J by 2 bases. Per the germline V gene, CDR1 is GTSNPN and CDR2 is SVGIG (reference sequence). This CDR3 is built from 22 residues. This CDR3 is CAWSGKTGFVTTDHAAPYEQYV. CDR3 bases: TGTGCCTGGAGTGGCAAGACAGGGTTCGTAACCACCGATCATGCCGCCCCCTACGAGCAGTACGTC.

This clone has just a few counts. The sample carries other DNA sequences with the same CDR3. V gene TRBV3-1 (or the pseudogene TRBV3-2) combines with J gene TRBJ1-2, with D hard to call. CDR3 size: 12 residues. From germline, CDR1 is LGHDT and CDR2 YNNKEL (reference sequence). Trimming took off 0 bases at V and 8 bases at J, with 7 bases between the two ends. The CDR3 DNA follows: TGTGCCAGCAGCCAAGACCCAGGCGGCTACACCTTC. This codes for CASSQDPGGYTF.

This chain uses TRBV6-2 or TRBV6-3 with TRBJ2-7, with 7 nucleotides matching TRBD2. The V gene end was trimmed by 4 bases and the J gene end by 9 bases; junction bases not matched to a gene: 6. This CDR3 is 12 amino acids long. Germline CDR1 reads MNHEY; CDR2 reads SVGEGT. CDR3 nucleotides: TGTGCCAGCAGTTGGGGGGGAGAGGTGCAGTACGTC. Translating gives CASSWGGEVQYV.

The chain uses TRBV15 and TRBJ2-5; TRBD1 matches 7 bases. Per germline, CDR1 LNHNV and CDR2 YYDKDF (reference sequence). This CDR3 has 14 amino acids. Trimming at V came to 1 base and at J to 3 bases, leaving 2 bases not matched to a gene. The CDR3 nucleotides are TGTGCCACCAGCAGAGCGGGACAGAAAGAGACCCAGTACTTC. It yields the protein CATSRAGQKETQYF.

The rearrangement links TRBV3-1 (or the pseudogene TRBV3-2) to TRBJ1-6; the match to TRBD1 covers 9 bases. The CDR3 sequence is 15 residues long. Germline trimming cut 1 base from V and 7 bases from J; bases unmatched to any gene: 2. Germline assignment: CDR1 LGHDT and CDR2 YNNKEL (reference sequence). This chain's CDR3 is CASSQGTGANSPLHF. CDR3 bases: TGTGCCAGCAGCCAAGGGACAGGGGCGAATTCACCCCTCCACTTT.

The CDR3 DNA sequence: TGCGCCAGCAGCCAAGCTGGGACAGGGAATGCAAATAGCAATCAGCCCCAGCATTTT. Translating it yields CASSQAGTGNANSNQPQHF. V gene TRBV4-1 combines with J gene TRBJ1-5; 9 positions match TRBD1. This CDR3 is 19 amino acids long. The ends lost 1 base at V and 0 bases at J; junction bases unmatched: 10. CDR1 is MGHRA and CDR2 is YSYEKL in the germline V gene.

This clone was counted a single time. V usage is TRBV7-6 and J usage is TRBJ2-3; tentatively, D is TRBD2 (6 bases). This CDR3 has 16 residues. The V and J ends lost 1 base and 2 bases respectively, with 13 bases between them. The germline CDR1 and CDR2 sequences are SGHVS and FNYEAQ. Here the CDR3 DNA reads TGTGCCAGCAGCTTAGACCAGGCGGGGATCACAGATACGCAGTATTTT. Its protein is CASSLDQAGITDTQYF. Supplemented by reference TRBV7-6 and TRBJ2-3, the full variable domain reads GAGVSQSPRYKVTKRGQDVALRCDPISGHVSLYWYRQALGQGPEFLTYFNYEAQQDKSGLPNDRFSAERPEGSISTLTIQRTEQRDSAMYRCASSLDQAGITDTQYFGPGTRLTVL.

The chain links TRBV3-1 (or the pseudogene TRBV3-2) to TRBJ2-1; possible D gene TRBD2, 6 bases. Deletions cut 0 bases from V and 0 bases from J, with 9 bases between. This CDR3 is built from 16 residues. Germline CDR1 LGHDT, CDR2 YNNKEL (reference sequence). CDR3 region: CASSQDFGSSYNEQFF. The CDR3 DNA reads as TGTGCCAGCAGCCAAGATTTCGGGAGCTCCTACAATGAGCAGTTCTTC.

The chain joins TRBV6-5 to TRBJ1-6; D gene ambiguous. Germline V gene lookup returns CDR1 MNHEY and CDR2 SVGAGI. This CDR3 is built from 13 residues. V was trimmed by 0 bases and J by 8 bases, leaving 5 bases between them. DNA of the CDR3: TGTGCCAGCAGTTACTCCGGGTATTCACCCCTCCACTTT. Protein product: CASSYSGYSPLHF.